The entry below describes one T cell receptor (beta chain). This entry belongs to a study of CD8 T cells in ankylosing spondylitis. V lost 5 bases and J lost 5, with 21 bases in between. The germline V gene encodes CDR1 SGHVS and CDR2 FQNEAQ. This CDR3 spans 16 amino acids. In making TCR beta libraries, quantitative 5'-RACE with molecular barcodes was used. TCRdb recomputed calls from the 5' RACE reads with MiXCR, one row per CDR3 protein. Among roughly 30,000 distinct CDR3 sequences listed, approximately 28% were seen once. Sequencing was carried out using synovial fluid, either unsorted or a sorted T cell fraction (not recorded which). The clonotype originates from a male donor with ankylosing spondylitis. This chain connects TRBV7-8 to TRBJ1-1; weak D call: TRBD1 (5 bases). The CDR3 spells CASSPRADGEVTEAFF. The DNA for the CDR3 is TGTGCCAGCAGCCCCAGGGCTGATGGGGAAGTGACTGAAGCTTTCTTT.